A selection of T cell receptor beta chains follows, all from one sample in a study of identical twins. TCRdb reprocessed the 5' RACE reads with MiXCR, giving one entry per CDR3 protein. Among some 900,000 distinct CDR3 sequences listed, around 12% were seen once. These data were also reused for a study on yellow fever vaccine responses in identical twins.

Material for sequencing was PBMCs. Source of these receptors: a young woman in good health. Both conserved end residues are trimmed from each CDR3.

V gene: TRBV20-1; J gene: TRBJ2-1; CDR3 protein: SATTEADNEQF
V gene: TRBV11-2; J gene: TRBJ2-3; CDR3 protein: ASILEGTDTQY
V gene: TRBV6-2/TRBV6-3; J gene: TRBJ1-6; CDR3 protein: ASSPIGTNNSPLH
V gene: TRBV12-3/TRBV12-4; J gene: TRBJ2-7; CDR3 protein: ASRRQGTHEQY
V gene: TRBV5-1; J gene: TRBJ2-1; CDR3 protein: ASSLGTTSTTYNEQF
V gene: TRBV28; J gene: TRBJ2-1; CDR3 protein: ASTGVSGRRSYNEQF
V gene: TRBV4-1; J gene: TRBJ2-3; CDR3 protein: ASSQDGNTQY
V gene: TRBV12-3/TRBV12-4; J gene: TRBJ1-1; CDR3 protein: ASSFWVNTEAF
V gene: TRBV14; J gene: TRBJ2-1; CDR3 protein: ASSHVSLSSYNEQF
V gene: TRBV7-6; J gene: TRBJ1-1; CDR3 protein: ASSLEGGFSEAF
V gene: TRBV2; J gene: TRBJ2-5; CDR3 protein: ASRPRGPKTQY
V gene: TRBV4-1; J gene: TRBJ2-7; CDR3 protein: ASSQGGDEQY
V gene: TRBV10-3; J gene: TRBJ2-1; CDR3 protein: AIRDGDNEQF
V gene: TRBV27; J gene: TRBJ2-2; CDR3 protein: AVGGDTGELF
V gene: TRBV3-1; J gene: TRBJ1-1; CDR3 protein: ASTLQGAWTEAF
V gene: TRBV27; J gene: TRBJ1-6; CDR3 protein: ASRTLGRSSYNSPLH
V gene: TRBV10-3; J gene: TRBJ2-2; CDR3 protein: AIKSAGELF
V gene: TRBV29-1; J gene: TRBJ1-1; CDR3 protein: SAQKVEGEAF
V gene: TRBV10-3; J gene: TRBJ2-1; CDR3 protein: AIGRNVGVNEQF
V gene: TRBV12-3/TRBV12-4; J gene: TRBJ2-7; CDR3 protein: ASSLGITRGSYEQY
V gene: TRBV5-1; J gene: TRBJ2-3; CDR3 protein: ASSFGPSTDTQY
V gene: TRBV24-1; J gene: TRBJ1-5; CDR3 protein: ATSNGTQH
V gene: TRBV7-8; J gene: TRBJ2-5; CDR3 protein: ASSLASRQETQY
V gene: TRBV12-3/TRBV12-4; J gene: TRBJ2-1; CDR3 protein: ASNNLGRRAYNEQF
V gene: TRBV7-8; J gene: TRBJ1-1; CDR3 protein: ASSPPGISNTEAF
V gene: TRBV20-1; J gene: TRBJ2-1; CDR3 protein: SASEGGSEQF
V gene: TRBV7-9; J gene: TRBJ2-1; CDR3 protein: ASRPLRGDRGLNEQF
V gene: TRBV29-1; J gene: TRBJ2-1; CDR3 protein: SVEKVAAGAQF
V gene: TRBV7-2; J gene: TRBJ1-3; CDR3 protein: ASSQMTGLFSGNTIY
V gene: TRBV3-1; J gene: TRBJ2-1; CDR3 protein: ASSQVGTSGTKF
V gene: TRBV5-1; J gene: TRBJ2-7; CDR3 protein: ASSLGGTGPPLPYEQY
V gene: TRBV9; J gene: TRBJ2-3; CDR3 protein: ASSVGLAVTDTQY
V gene: TRBV27; J gene: TRBJ2-1; CDR3 protein: ASIIRRGDLNNEQF
V gene: TRBV11-2; J gene: TRBJ2-2; CDR3 protein: ASSSRELF
V gene: TRBV11-3; J gene: TRBJ2-1; CDR3 protein: ASSTGTSLSYNEQF
V gene: TRBV12-3/TRBV12-4; J gene: TRBJ2-1; CDR3 protein: ASSIAGLDHEQF
V gene: TRBV4-1; J gene: TRBJ2-3; CDR3 protein: ASHPLGGGGSTDTQY
V gene: TRBV6-2/TRBV6-3; J gene: TRBJ1-1; CDR3 protein: ASSSRTGGYTEAF
V gene: TRBV9; J gene: TRBJ2-3; CDR3 protein: ASSDGQTSTDTQY
V gene: TRBV12-3/TRBV12-4; J gene: TRBJ2-3; CDR3 protein: ASSLPSGTSGSGTDTQY
V gene: TRBV28; J gene: TRBJ1-2; CDR3 protein: ASRQGADGYT
V gene: TRBV12-3/TRBV12-4; J gene: TRBJ2-5; CDR3 protein: ASRPGSLRETQY
V gene: TRBV2; J gene: TRBJ2-2; CDR3 protein: ASSSMDTGELF
V gene: TRBV10-3; J gene: TRBJ1-2; CDR3 protein: AISDRQVTDYGYT
V gene: TRBV12-3/TRBV12-4; J gene: TRBJ2-1; CDR3 protein: ASTPLLNEQF
V gene: TRBV5-6; J gene: TRBJ2-5; CDR3 protein: ASRLLRQGLRGAETQY
V gene: TRBV27; J gene: TRBJ1-5; CDR3 protein: ASSLAGPLNQPQH
V gene: TRBV5-6; J gene: TRBJ1-1; CDR3 protein: ASSLETVPEAF
V gene: TRBV6-5; J gene: TRBJ2-7; CDR3 protein: ASSYSSSGEFYEQY
V gene: TRBV6-2/TRBV6-3; J gene: TRBJ2-3; CDR3 protein: ASSLPAGPNTDTQY
V gene: TRBV19; J gene: TRBJ2-3; CDR3 protein: ASTSGDPRWDTQY
V gene: TRBV3-1; J gene: TRBJ1-2; CDR3 protein: ASSQTGQHGYT
V gene: TRBV6-2/TRBV6-3; J gene: TRBJ1-1; CDR3 protein: ASSYSSPVNTEAF
V gene: TRBV28; J gene: TRBJ1-5; CDR3 protein: ASSFRGPQPQH
V gene: TRBV7-7; J gene: TRBJ2-3; CDR3 protein: ASSFGGDDTQY
V gene: TRBV5-1; J gene: TRBJ2-7; CDR3 protein: ASSLGREVHEQY